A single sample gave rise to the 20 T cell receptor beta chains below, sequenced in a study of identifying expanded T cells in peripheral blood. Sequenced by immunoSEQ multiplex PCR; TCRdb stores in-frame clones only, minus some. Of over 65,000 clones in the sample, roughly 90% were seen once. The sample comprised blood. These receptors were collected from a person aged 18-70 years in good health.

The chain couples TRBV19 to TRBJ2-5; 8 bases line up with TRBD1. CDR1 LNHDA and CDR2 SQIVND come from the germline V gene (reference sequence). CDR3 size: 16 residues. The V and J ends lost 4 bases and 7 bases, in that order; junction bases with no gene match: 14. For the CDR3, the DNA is TGTGCCAGTAGTAAAGGGCAGGGGGCTGGGTATTCGACCCAGTACTTC. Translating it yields CASSKGQGAGYSTQYF.

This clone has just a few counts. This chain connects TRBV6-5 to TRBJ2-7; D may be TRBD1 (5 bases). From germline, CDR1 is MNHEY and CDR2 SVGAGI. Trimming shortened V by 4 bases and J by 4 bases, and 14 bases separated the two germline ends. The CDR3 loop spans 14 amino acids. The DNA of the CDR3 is TGTGCCAGCAGTTCGCCGGGTAGGGGTTACGAGCAGTACTTC. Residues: CASSSPGRGYEQYF.

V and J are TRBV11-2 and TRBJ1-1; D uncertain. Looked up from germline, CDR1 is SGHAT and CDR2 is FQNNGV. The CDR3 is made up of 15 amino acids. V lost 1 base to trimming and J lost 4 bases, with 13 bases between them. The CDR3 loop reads CASSLAPDLTTEAFF. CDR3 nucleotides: TGTGCCAGCAGCTTAGCACCCGACCTAACCACTGAAGCTTTCTTT.

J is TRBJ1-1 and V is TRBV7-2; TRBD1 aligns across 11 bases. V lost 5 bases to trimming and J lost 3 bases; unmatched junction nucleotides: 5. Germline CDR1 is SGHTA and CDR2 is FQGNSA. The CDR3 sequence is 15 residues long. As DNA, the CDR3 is TGTGCCAGCAGCCCTCGGACAGGGGGCTACACTGAAGCTTTCTTT. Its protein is CASSPRTGGYTEAFF.

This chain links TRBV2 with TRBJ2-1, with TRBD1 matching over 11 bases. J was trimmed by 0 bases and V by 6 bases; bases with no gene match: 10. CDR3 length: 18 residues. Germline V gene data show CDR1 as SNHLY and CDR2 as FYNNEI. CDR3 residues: CASRSSRDRGSSYNEQFF. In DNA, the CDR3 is TGTGCCAGCAGGTCATCCCGGGACAGGGGGAGCTCCTACAATGAGCAGTTCTTC.

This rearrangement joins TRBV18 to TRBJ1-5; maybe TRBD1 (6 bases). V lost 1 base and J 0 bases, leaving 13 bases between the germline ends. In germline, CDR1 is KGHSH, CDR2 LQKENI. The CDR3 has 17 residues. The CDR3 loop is CASSPRGPTYSNQPQHF. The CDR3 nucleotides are TGTGCCAGCTCACCACGGGGGCCTACCTATAGCAATCAGCCCCAGCATTTT.

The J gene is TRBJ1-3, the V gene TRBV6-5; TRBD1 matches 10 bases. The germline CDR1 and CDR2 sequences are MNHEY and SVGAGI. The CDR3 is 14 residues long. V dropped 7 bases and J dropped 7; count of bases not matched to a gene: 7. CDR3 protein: CASTRQGARNTIYF. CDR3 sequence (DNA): TGTGCCAGCACCAGACAGGGGGCGCGGAACACCATATATTTT.

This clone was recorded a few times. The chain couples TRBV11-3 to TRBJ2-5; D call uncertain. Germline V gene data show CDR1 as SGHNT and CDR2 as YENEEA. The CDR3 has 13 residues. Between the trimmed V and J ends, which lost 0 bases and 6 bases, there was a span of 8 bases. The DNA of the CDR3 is TGTGCCAGCAGCTTAGACCGTTTGAAGACCCAGTACTTC. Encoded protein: CASSLDRLKTQYF.

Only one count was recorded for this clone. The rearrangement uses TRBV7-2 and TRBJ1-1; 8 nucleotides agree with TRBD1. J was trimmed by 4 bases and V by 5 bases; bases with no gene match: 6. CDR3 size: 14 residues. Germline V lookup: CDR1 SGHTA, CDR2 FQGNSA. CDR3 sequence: CASSPQGVVTEAFF. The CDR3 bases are TGTGCCAGCAGCCCACAGGGGGTGGTCACTGAAGCTTTCTTT.

DNA of the CDR3: TGTGCCGGGCAACGGGTGAACACTGAAGCTTTCTTT. Translated: CAGQRVNTEAFF. The gene calls are TRBV7-9 and TRBJ1-1; no clear D gene. The V end lost 11 bases, the J end lost 0 bases, and 10 bases lay between the germline ends. Germline V gives CDR1 SEHNR, CDR2 FQNEAQ (reference sequence). The CDR3 has 12 amino acids.

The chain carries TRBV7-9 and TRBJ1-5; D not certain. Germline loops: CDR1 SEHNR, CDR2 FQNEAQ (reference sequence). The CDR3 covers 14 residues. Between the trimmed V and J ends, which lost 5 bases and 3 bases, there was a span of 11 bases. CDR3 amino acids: CASSPGRDNQPQHF. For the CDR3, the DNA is TGTGCCAGCAGCCCGGGCCGGGACAATCAGCCCCAGCATTTT.

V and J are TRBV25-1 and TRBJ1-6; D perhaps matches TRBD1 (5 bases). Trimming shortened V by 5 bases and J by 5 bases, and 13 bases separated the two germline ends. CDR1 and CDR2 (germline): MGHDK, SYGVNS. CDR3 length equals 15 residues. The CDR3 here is CASSPRGGDNSPLHF. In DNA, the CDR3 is TGTGCCAGCAGTCCCCGTGGGGGGGATAATTCACCCCTCCACTTT.

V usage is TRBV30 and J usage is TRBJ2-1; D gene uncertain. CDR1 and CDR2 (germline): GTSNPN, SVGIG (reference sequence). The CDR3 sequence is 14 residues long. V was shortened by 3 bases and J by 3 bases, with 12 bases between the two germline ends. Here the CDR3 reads CAWSDGALYNEQFF. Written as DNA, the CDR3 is TGTGCCTGGAGCGACGGCGCCCTCTACAATGAGCAGTTCTTC.

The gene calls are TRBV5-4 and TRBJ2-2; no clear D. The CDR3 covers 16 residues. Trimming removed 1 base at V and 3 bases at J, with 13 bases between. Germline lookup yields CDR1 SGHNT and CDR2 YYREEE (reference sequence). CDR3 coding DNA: TGTGCCAGCAGCTTGATAGACCGGACGGACACCGGGGAGCTGTTTTTT. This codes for CASSLIDRTDTGELFF.

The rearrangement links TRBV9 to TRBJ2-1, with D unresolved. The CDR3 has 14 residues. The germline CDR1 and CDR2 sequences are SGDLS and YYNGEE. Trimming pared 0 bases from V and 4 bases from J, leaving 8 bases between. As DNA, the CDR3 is TGTGCCAGCAGCGTAGAGGCAGCGTACAATGAGCAGTTCTTC. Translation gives CASSVEAAYNEQFF.

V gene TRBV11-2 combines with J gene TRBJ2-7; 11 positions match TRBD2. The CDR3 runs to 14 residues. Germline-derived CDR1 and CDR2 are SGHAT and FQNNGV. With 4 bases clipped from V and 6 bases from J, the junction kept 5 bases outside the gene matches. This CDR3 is CASSSLAGEGEQYF. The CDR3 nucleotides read TGTGCCAGCAGCTCACTAGCGGGAGAGGGCGAGCAGTACTTC.

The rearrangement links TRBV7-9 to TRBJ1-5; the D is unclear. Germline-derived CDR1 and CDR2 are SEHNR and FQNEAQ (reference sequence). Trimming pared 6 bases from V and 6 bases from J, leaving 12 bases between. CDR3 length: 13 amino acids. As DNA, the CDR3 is TGTGCCAGCAGTTTGGCCTGGGGTCAGCCCCAGCATTTT. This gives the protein CASSLAWGQPQHF.

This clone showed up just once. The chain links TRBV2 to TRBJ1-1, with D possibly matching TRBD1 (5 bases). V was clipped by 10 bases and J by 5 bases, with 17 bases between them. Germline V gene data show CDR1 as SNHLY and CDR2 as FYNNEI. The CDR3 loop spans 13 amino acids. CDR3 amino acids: CATGGAEGTEAFF. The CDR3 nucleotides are TGTGCCACCGGAGGGGCTGAGGGGACTGAAGCTTTCTTT.

CDR3 residues: CATLNTGKSEAFF. CDR3 nucleotide sequence: TGTGCCACCCTCAATACAGGGAAGAGTGAAGCTTTCTTT. This sequence joins TRBV18 and TRBJ1-1; possible D gene TRBD1, 6 bases. The CDR3 extends over 13 amino acids. Trimming took off 10 bases at V and 7 bases at J, with 19 bases between the two ends. Germline CDR1 is KGHSH and CDR2 is LQKENI.

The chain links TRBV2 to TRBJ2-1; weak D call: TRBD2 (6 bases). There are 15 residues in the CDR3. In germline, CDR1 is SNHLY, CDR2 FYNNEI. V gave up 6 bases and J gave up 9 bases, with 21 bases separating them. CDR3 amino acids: CASSQGTSSPGEQFF. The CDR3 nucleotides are TGTGCCAGCAGCCAAGGGACTTCGTCCCCGGGTGAGCAGTTCTTC.